What follows are 4 T cell receptor beta chains derived from one specimen sequenced in a study of cytomegalovirus exposure and HLA in healthy donors. Amplification used 60 Vbeta primers and 13 Jbeta primers. TCRdb keeps only in-frame clones here, not all; method: immunoSEQ multiplex PCR. The sample includes under 200,000 clones, around 88% seen only once; the top ten take 0.65% to 0.9%. The sample comprised PBMCs. These receptors originate from a woman in her 30s in good health and CMV-seronegative.

V and J are TRBV27 and TRBJ1-1; TRBD1 is a possible D gene (5 bases). Trimming stripped 3 bases from V and 1 base from J, with 18 bases between. Germline V gives CDR1 MNHEY, CDR2 SMNVEV (reference sequence). CDR3 length: 17 residues. The CDR3 DNA reads as TGTGCCAGCAGTTTCTTTCCATTAACTCAGGGGAACACTGAAGCTTTCTTT. It encodes CASSFFPLTQGNTEAFF.

The genes are TRBV30 and TRBJ2-3; maybe TRBD1 (6 bases). Per the germline V gene, CDR1 is GTSNPN and CDR2 is SVGIG (reference sequence). Trimming took off 2 bases at V and 6 bases at J, with 18 bases between the two ends. This CDR3 spans 15 amino acids. For the CDR3, the DNA is TGTGCCTGGAGTCCAAAACCAGACAGGTCGGATACGCAGTATTTT. Its protein product is CAWSPKPDRSDTQYF.

V usage is TRBV5-6 and J usage is TRBJ1-6; maybe TRBD1 (5 bases). Trimming removed 0 bases at V and 10 bases at J, with 8 bases between. The V gene's germline CDR1 is SGHDT and CDR2 YYEEEE. The CDR3 contains 13 residues. The CDR3 DNA reads TGTGCCAGCAGCTTGGGTGGGGGGTCACCCCTCCACTTT. Translation: CASSLGGGSPLHF.

With regard to this clone: Other DNA sequences from this sample encode an identical CDR3 as well. This chain joins TRBV5-4 and TRBJ2-2; D perhaps matches TRBD2 (7 bases). The CDR3 runs 14 residues. V lost 2 bases to trimming and J lost 5 bases, with 10 bases between them. Germline V lookup: CDR1 SGHNT, CDR2 YYREEE (reference sequence). The CDR3 region is CASSFGGATGELFF. DNA of the CDR3: TGTGCCAGCAGCTTTGGGGGGGCTACCGGGGAGCTGTTTTTT.